This is a list of T cell receptor beta chains from one sample in a study of blood T cell repertoires in COVID-19. Sequencing was performed with immunoSEQ multiplex PCR; in TCRdb, only in-frame clones are kept and a portion is missing. Of 140,000 or so clones in the sample, around four fifths were seen once. The specimen was PBMCs or T cells enriched from blood (not recorded which). These receptors originate from a woman between 40 and 55 years old who had recovered from COVID-19. Both conserved end residues are part of each CDR3. Some rows mark clone size as missing; the rest say once, few, many or name a class of expanded clone.

TRBV11-2,NA,CASSLDEAGLRQAFF
TRBV11-2,NA,CASSLEPSRQFF
TRBV29-1,NA,CSVAWRGGETQYF
TRBV19,few,CASSINSSGSSYEQYF
TRBV2,few,CASSDGHYSNQPQHF
TRBV25-1,NA,CASSDHPGQNNEQFF
TRBV9,NA,CASSVTGDNEKLFF
TRBV7-6,NA,CASSPGSGFNYEQYF
TRBV30,NA,CAWGPRGWTEAFF
TRBV4-1,few,CASSQWLADDSYNEQFF
TRBV7-8,NA,CASSQGLTYEQYF
TRBV30,NA,CAWSDVRGDEQYF
TRBV4-2,NA,CASSQESEQFF
TRBV7-8,NA,CASSPRRGGNQPQHF
TRBV2,NA,CASRDRVYGYTF
TRBV4-2,NA,CASSQDSLGSPLHF
TRBV7-9,NA,CASSPYRREGETQYF
TRBV4-1,NA,CASSRGTGGNQPQHF
TRBV11-2,many,CASSSVSPHRFF
TRBV7-3,NA,CASSLLAGHEQYF
TRBV3-1/TRBV3-2,NA,CASSQGQFEHGNTIYF
TRBV10-2,NA,CASSPGGPNYGYTF
TRBV6-1,NA,CASSERQGAGTQYF
TRBV29-1,NA,CSVDDRGSYEQYF
TRBV21-1,NA,CASSKCGRGHQPQHF
TRBV10-3,NA,CATGTGVNYGYTF
TRBV19,NA,CASSIVSDEKLFF
TRBV27,NA,CASSLFFDRGRDQPQHF
TRBV9,NA,CASRETGQSYEQYF
TRBV19,NA,CASRPVGKESPLHF
TRBV3-1/TRBV3-2,NA,CASSQTRGTEAFF
TRBV29-1,NA,CSVFTMAVLNEQFF
TRBV18,few,CASSGSTGHNEKLFF
TRBV2,many,CASREPGELFF
TRBV5-1,NA,CASKRLAGGRSIDTQYF
TRBV4-2,few,CASSQSRVMSYEQYF
TRBV4-1,few,CASSQDPFSGVAGGPGNEQYF
TRBV24-1,NA,CATSDPGVEQFF
TRBV5-4,once,CASSWDLTRAGGPETQYF
TRBV4-1,NA,CASSQGRQGHSGNTIYF
TRBV21-1,NA,CASSNFPNTGTEAFF
TRBV9,NA,CASSPFPGSGNEQFF
TRBV6-1,once,CASSVGTSASTDTQYF
TRBV5-1,NA,CASSLDLRGSYGYTF
TRBV28,NA,CASSFGSRTDHTGELFF
TRBV5-1,once,CASSGPSTDTQYF
TRBV29-1,NA,CSVELPGQSNLDEQFF
TRBV15,NA,CATSISNRVSNQPQHF
TRBV9,NA,CASSVLAGRSYNEQFF
TRBV19,NA,CASRTGKSQPQHF
TRBV18,NA,CASSSRTGGEFDTEAFF
TRBV7-8,NA,CASSLGTGYSYEQYF
TRBV4-1,NA,CASSPGGAGSDEQYF
TRBV5-4,NA,CASSFRLAGSQETQYF
TRBV10-3,NA,CAIKDRESSGNTIYF